This TCR beta chain was sequenced for a study of neurological immune-mediated disorders. General observations from the study: HTLV-1-associated myelopathy displayed the greatest TCR clonal expansion, and multiple sclerosis exhibited the smallest, lower than that of healthy controls.

Indicated time point: longitudinal time-point 2. The CDR3 spans 16 residues. Germline V gene lookup returns CDR1 SGHTA and CDR2 FQGNSA. The junction had 12 bases not matched to a gene; V was cut back by 5 bases and J by 2 bases. Over 180 million TCR-beta sequences (from 15-18 subjects) were yielded by each sequencing run. Each CDR3 protein is one row after TCRdb ran MiXCR on the 5' RACE reads. The data show some 50,000 distinct CDR3 sequences, around 14% seen once. This clonotype showed up many times. Its antigen is not identified. The chain employs TRBV7-2 and TRBJ2-7, with TRBD1 matching 7 bases. This sequence was found in a male donor with HTLV-1-associated myelopathy (HAM/TSP). Source material: PBMCs. CDR3 in amino acids: CASSPLPRDSPYEQYF. CDR3 sequence (DNA): TGTGCCAGCAGCCCCCTCCCACGGGACAGCCCCTACGAGCAGTACTTC. Together with reference TRBV7-2 and TRBJ2-7, the CDR3 gives the full variable domain: GAGVSQSPSNKVTEKGKDVELRCDPISGHTALYWYRQSLGQGLEFLIYFQGNSAPDKSGLPSDRFSAERTGGSVSTLTIQRTQQEDSAVYLCASSPLPRDSPYEQYFGPGTRLTVT.